These 29 T cell receptor beta chains were all obtained from the same sample, sequenced in a study of human T cells and chemical hapten exposure. TCRdb analysed the RACE reads with MiXCR anew, one entry per CDR3 protein. This table holds over 70,000 distinct CDR3 sequences, 8.5% found once. The time point is: patch test 2, 6 weeks after DPC sensitization. Treatment of the sample: therapeutic diphenylcyclopropenone sensitization with weekly scalp DPC. The material sequenced was whole blood, taken in connection with sensitization to the hapten diphenylcyclopropenone (DPC). These receptors were collected from a woman aged 45-60 years with alopecia areata. Some clones in this sample may be carry-over from other donors' samples.

This rearrangement joins TRBV29-1 to TRBJ2-3, with TRBD1 matching 10 bases. V was pared by 8 bases and J by 0 bases, with 8 bases of the junction left unmatched. Germline CDR1 reads SQVTM; CDR2 reads ANQGSEA. The CDR3 is made up of 15 amino acids. The CDR3 DNA reads TGCAGCTCGGGGGGACAGGGGCAAAGCACAGATACGCAGTATTTT. It is translated as CSSGGQGQSTDTQYF.

V and J are TRBV19 and TRBJ1-4; D unclear. This CDR3 has 14 amino acids. The V gene lost 7 bases and the J gene lost 6 bases, with 15 bases spanning the gap. Germline V gene data show CDR1 as LNHDA and CDR2 as SQIVND (reference sequence). The CDR3: CASNPQVRYEKLFF. The DNA of the CDR3 is TGTGCCAGTAACCCCCAGGTCCGGTATGAAAAACTGTTTTTT.

This clonotype has just a few counts. The genes are TRBV29-1 and TRBJ1-1; no reliable D call. CDR3 length: 14 amino acids. V was shortened by 5 bases and J by 0 bases, with 13 bases between the two germline ends. Germline assignment: CDR1 SQVTM and CDR2 ANQGSEA. The CDR3 nucleotides read TGCAGCGTTCATAAACAGAAAATGAACACTGAAGCTTTCTTT. The encoded protein is CSVHKQKMNTEAFF.

This clonotype has at least ten counts. Here the CDR3 DNA reads TGCGCCAGCAGCCTGAGACAGGGAACAGATACGCAGTATTTT. The encoded protein is CASSLRQGTDTQYF. J is TRBJ2-3 and V is TRBV4-3, with 7 positions matching TRBD1. The length of the CDR3 is 14 residues. Germline V gene lookup returns CDR1 LGHNA and CDR2 YSLEER. J was trimmed by 3 bases and V by 4 bases; bases with no gene match: 4.

In its sample, this clonotype was seen a few times. The chain links TRBV4-2 to TRBJ1-1; D may be TRBD1 (5 bases). The V gene lost 0 bases and the J gene lost 4 bases, with 12 bases spanning the gap. The CDR3 extends over 15 amino acids. Germline V lookup: CDR1 LGHNA, CDR2 YNFKEQ. The CDR3 sequence: CASSQDRRGGTEAFF. The CDR3 bases are TGTGCCAGCAGCCAAGATAGAAGGGGAGGCACTGAAGCTTTCTTT.

J is TRBJ2-1 and V is TRBV30; 9 bases agree with TRBD2. The CDR3 totals 16 residues. Germline loops: CDR1 GTSNPN, CDR2 SVGIG (reference sequence). Trimming cost V 4 bases and J 0 bases; bases outside gene matches: 7. CDR3 sequence (DNA): TGTGCCTGGAAGTCGGCGGGAGGGAGCTCCTACAATGAGCAGTTCTTC. This sequence encodes CAWKSAGGSSYNEQFF.

V gene TRBV7-2 combines with J gene TRBJ2-3; no definite D call. V was shortened by 5 bases and J by 1 base, with 7 bases between the two germline ends. The length of the CDR3 is 13 residues. The V gene's germline CDR1 is SGHTA and CDR2 FQGNSA. The CDR3 region is CASSQRRTDTQYF. The CDR3 nucleotides read TGTGCCAGCAGCCAAAGACGCACAGATACGCAGTATTTT. Full variable domain (outside the CDR3, taken from reference TRBV7-2 and TRBJ2-3): GAGVSQSPSNKVTEKGKDVELRCDPISGHTALYWYRQSLGQGLEFLIYFQGNSAPDKSGLPSDRFSAERTGGSVSTLTIQRTQQEDSAVYLCASSQRRTDTQYFGPGTRLTVL.

This clonotype was seen many times. Its ends do not fully match the called genes, so a read error is possible. CDR3 DNA: TGTGCCAGCAGTTCCCCCGGGACAGGAGAAGGTTTCTTT. The encoded protein is CASSSPGTGEGFF. V and J are TRBV6-5 and TRBJ1-1, with 8 bases identical to TRBD1. The CDR3 sequence is 13 residues long. The germline gives CDR1 MNHEY, CDR2 SVGAGI.

This clonotype was picked up a small number of times. This chain joins TRBV5-1 and TRBJ2-3, with D possibly TRBD2 on 6 matching bases. The CDR3 contains 14 residues. The germline V and J ends were trimmed by 4 bases and 1 base, with 10 bases remaining between them. Germline lookup yields CDR1 SGHRS and CDR2 YFSETQ. As DNA, the CDR3 is TGCGCCAGCAGCCCCGGGACTGGCACAGATACGCAGTATTTT. Amino acid sequence: CASSPGTGTDTQYF.

This clonotype has at least ten counts. V is TRBV5-1 and J is TRBJ1-1; D may be TRBD1 (5 bases). This CDR3 region has 14 residues. Germline V gives CDR1 SGHRS, CDR2 YFSETQ. Trimming took off 3 bases at V and 6 bases at J, with 15 bases between the two ends. The CDR3 coding sequence is TGCGCCAGCAGCTCGCCAAATACAGGAGCTGAAGCTTTCTTT. Its protein is CASSSPNTGAEAFF.

A few counts support this clonotype. The rearrangement links TRBV29-1 to TRBJ1-1, with 7 bases identical to TRBD1. Germline V lookup: CDR1 SQVTM, CDR2 ANQGSEA. After removal of 4 bases from V and 2 bases from J, the junction contained 7 bases not matched to a gene. The CDR3 has 14 residues. CDR3 bases: TGCAGCGTTGGAAGGGACAGTACTAACACTGAAGCTTTCTTT. As protein: CSVGRDSTNTEAFF.

The chain combines TRBV4-1 with TRBJ1-4; 7 bases fit TRBD1. Germline V gives CDR1 MGHRA, CDR2 YSYEKL. The CDR3 sequence is 17 residues long. The trim removed 2 bases at V and 5 bases at J, leaving 11 bases unmatched. The CDR3 DNA follows: TGCGCCAGCAGCCAAACGACGGACAGGACCCGAAATGAAAAACTGTTTTTT. Protein sequence: CASSQTTDRTRNEKLFF.

This clonotype was detected only a few times. The chain recombines TRBV7-2 with TRBJ1-2; weak D call: TRBD1 (5 bases). Germline V lookup: CDR1 SGHTA, CDR2 FQGNSA. Trimming left V 1 base short and J 4 bases short, with 10 bases between. CDR3 length: 14 amino acids. The CDR3 here is CASSLDRTFYGYTF. For the CDR3, the DNA is TGTGCCAGCAGCTTAGACAGGACTTTCTATGGCTACACCTTC.

CDR3 protein: CSAREYGVGNEQFF. In nucleotides, the CDR3 is TGCAGTGCTAGAGAGTATGGGGTGGGGAATGAGCAGTTCTTC. J is TRBJ2-1 and V is TRBV20-1; D is undetermined. The CDR3 loop spans 14 amino acids. The germline V and J ends were trimmed by 0 bases and 7 bases, with 13 bases remaining between them. The germline V gene encodes CDR1 DFQATT and CDR2 SNEGSKA (reference sequence).

This clonotype was seen a handful of times. This rearrangement joins TRBV19 to TRBJ2-3; D is unclear. This CDR3 comprises 11 residues. Germline assignment: CDR1 LNHDA and CDR2 SQIVND (reference sequence). Trimming shortened V by 7 bases and J by 5 bases, and 7 bases separated the two germline ends. The DNA for the CDR3 is TGTGCCAGTACCCGCGGAGATACGCAGTATTTT. This gives the protein CASTRGDTQYF.

The CDR3 loop is CASSATAHTEAFF. CDR3 nucleotides: TGTGCCAGCTCAGCCACCGCTCACACTGAAGCTTTCTTT. The rearrangement uses TRBV18 and TRBJ1-1; D not certain. V dropped 5 bases and J dropped 3 bases, with 10 bases sitting between them. The germline V gene encodes CDR1 KGHSH and CDR2 LQKENI. The CDR3 extends over 13 amino acids.

The rearrangement uses TRBV4-2 and TRBJ2-1, with 11 bases that match TRBD2. CDR3 length: 15 residues. Germline V lookup: CDR1 LGHNA, CDR2 YNFKEQ. V dropped 0 bases and J dropped 7; count of bases not matched to a gene: 2. This CDR3 is CASSQDTSGRNEQFF. CDR3 bases: TGTGCCAGCAGCCAAGATACTAGCGGGAGAAATGAGCAGTTCTTC.

This clonotype was seen repeatedly, ten times or more. V usage is TRBV7-2 and J usage is TRBJ1-1, with 9 nucleotides matching TRBD1. The V gene end was trimmed by 4 bases and the J gene end by 3 bases; junction bases not matched to a gene: 9. The CDR3 loop spans 16 amino acids. Germline CDR1 and CDR2: SGHTA and FQGNSA. CDR3 sequence (DNA): TGTGCCAGCAGCTCCGGACAGGGGTATTTGGACACTGAAGCTTTCTTT. Amino acids: CASSSGQGYLDTEAFF.

This clonotype came up many times. This chain links TRBV7-9 with TRBJ2-4, with D tentatively TRBD2 (6 bases). Trimming left V 1 base short and J 9 bases short, with 10 bases between. CDR3 size: 13 residues. The germline gives CDR1 SEHNR, CDR2 FQNEAQ (reference sequence). CDR3 sequence (DNA): TGTGCCAGCAGCTTAGGAACCGGGGGCATTCAGTACTTC. Translated: CASSLGTGGIQYF.

This clonotype was observed many times. The limits of the CDR3 on the DNA are not certain, so only TCRdb's listed CDR3 is given. V usage is TRBV13 and J usage is TRBJ1-1. Per the germline V gene, CDR1 is PRHDT and CDR2 is FYEKMQ (reference sequence). The CDR3 length is 16 residues, termini included. CDR3 loop: CASSLMASILDTEAFF.

V gene TRBV6-2 or TRBV6-3 combines with J gene TRBJ1-5; TRBD1 might be the D (5 bases). V lost 4 bases, J lost 1 base, and 17 bases lay in between. This CDR3 is built from 17 residues. Germline V lookup: CDR1 MNHEY, CDR2 SVGEGT. The CDR3 region has the DNA TGTGCCAGCAGTTCCATGTTTGGGGGATCGAGCAATCAGCCCCAGCATTTT. Translation gives CASSSMFGGSSNQPQHF.

This rearrangement joins TRBV9 to TRBJ1-1; 9 bases fit TRBD1. Per the germline V gene, CDR1 is SGDLS and CDR2 is YYNGEE. The CDR3 sequence is 15 residues long. The trim removed 0 bases at V and 6 bases at J, leaving 6 bases unmatched. CDR3 loop: CASSVGGTGLPEAFF. CDR3 bases: TGTGCCAGCAGCGTAGGAGGGACAGGGCTTCCTGAAGCTTTCTTT. Full variable domain (rest looked up from reference TRBV9 and TRBJ1-1): DSGVTQTPKHLITATGQRVTLRCSPRSGDLSVYWYQQSLDQGLQFLIQYYNGEERAKGNILERFSAQQFPDLHSELNLSSLELGDSALYFCASSVGGTGLPEAFFGQGTRLTVV.

The chain joins TRBV11-2 to TRBJ1-1; D not resolved. The CDR3 covers 15 residues. V lost 0 bases to trimming and J lost 0 bases, with 8 bases between them. CDR1 SGHAT and CDR2 FQNNGV come from the germline V gene. The CDR3 DNA reads TGTGCCAGCAGCTTAGACAGGACCATGAACACTGAAGCTTTCTTT. The encoded protein is CASSLDRTMNTEAFF.

This clonotype was counted only a few times. The rearrangement joins TRBV4-1 to TRBJ1-1; D uncertain. The CDR3 covers 15 residues. Germline V gives CDR1 MGHRA, CDR2 YSYEKL. Trimming pared 0 bases from V and 0 bases from J, leaving 8 bases between. The CDR3 is CASSQELRVNTEAFF. CDR3 nucleotide sequence: TGCGCCAGCAGCCAAGAATTGCGAGTGAACACTGAAGCTTTCTTT.

This clonotype was recorded at least ten times. The chain has TRBV7-9 and TRBJ2-7; TRBD1 matches at 10 bases. Losses at the gene ends were 3 bases for V and 6 bases for J; bases not matched to a gene: 11. CDR1 and CDR2 from the germline V gene are SEHNR and FQNEAQ (reference sequence). This CDR3 is built from 16 residues. In DNA form, the CDR3 reads TGTGCCAGCAGCTTCTTCCGGGACAGGGGTCGTGTCGAGCAGTACTTC. Translation gives CASSFFRDRGRVEQYF.

The chain is built from TRBV4-1 and TRBJ2-1, with 8 positions matching TRBD1. Trimming removed 0 bases from V and 2 bases from J; junction bases left unmatched: 6. Germline V gene sequence: CDR1 MGHRA, CDR2 YSYEKL. This CDR3 has 17 residues. The CDR3 loop is CASSQDDDRGPYNEQFF. The CDR3, as DNA: TGCGCCAGCAGCCAAGATGATGACAGGGGACCCTACAATGAGCAGTTCTTC.

In its sample, this clonotype was seen a few times. Here the CDR3 DNA reads TGTGCCAGCAGCTCATCCAGCGGGGAGGAGGGATACGAGCAGTACTTC. Translation gives CASSSSSGEEGYEQYF. The chain is built from TRBV5-4 and TRBJ2-7; 7 nucleotides line up with TRBD2. The V gene's germline CDR1 is SGHNT and CDR2 YYREEE (reference sequence). Trimming at V came to 3 bases and at J to 4 bases, leaving 13 bases not matched to a gene. The CDR3 runs 16 residues.

A few counts support this clonotype. The V call is TRBV3-1, the J call TRBJ1-1, with unresolved D. V was clipped by 1 base and J by 2 bases, with 5 bases between them. Germline CDR1 reads LGHDT; CDR2 reads YNNKEL (reference sequence). The CDR3 length is 13 residues. The CDR3 sequence is CASSQVGNTEAFF. The CDR3 DNA reads as TGTGCCAGCAGCCAAGTGGGAAACACTGAAGCTTTCTTT.

This chain joins TRBV7-2 and TRBJ2-4; 7 positions agree with TRBD1. The CDR3 extends over 16 amino acids. Per the germline V gene, CDR1 is SGHTA and CDR2 is FQGNSA. V gave up 4 bases and J gave up 1 base; unmatched junction bases: 7. The CDR3 nucleotides read TGTGCCAGCAGCTCAATTGGACAGGTCGCCAAAAACATTCAGTACTTC. It translates to CASSSIGQVAKNIQYF.